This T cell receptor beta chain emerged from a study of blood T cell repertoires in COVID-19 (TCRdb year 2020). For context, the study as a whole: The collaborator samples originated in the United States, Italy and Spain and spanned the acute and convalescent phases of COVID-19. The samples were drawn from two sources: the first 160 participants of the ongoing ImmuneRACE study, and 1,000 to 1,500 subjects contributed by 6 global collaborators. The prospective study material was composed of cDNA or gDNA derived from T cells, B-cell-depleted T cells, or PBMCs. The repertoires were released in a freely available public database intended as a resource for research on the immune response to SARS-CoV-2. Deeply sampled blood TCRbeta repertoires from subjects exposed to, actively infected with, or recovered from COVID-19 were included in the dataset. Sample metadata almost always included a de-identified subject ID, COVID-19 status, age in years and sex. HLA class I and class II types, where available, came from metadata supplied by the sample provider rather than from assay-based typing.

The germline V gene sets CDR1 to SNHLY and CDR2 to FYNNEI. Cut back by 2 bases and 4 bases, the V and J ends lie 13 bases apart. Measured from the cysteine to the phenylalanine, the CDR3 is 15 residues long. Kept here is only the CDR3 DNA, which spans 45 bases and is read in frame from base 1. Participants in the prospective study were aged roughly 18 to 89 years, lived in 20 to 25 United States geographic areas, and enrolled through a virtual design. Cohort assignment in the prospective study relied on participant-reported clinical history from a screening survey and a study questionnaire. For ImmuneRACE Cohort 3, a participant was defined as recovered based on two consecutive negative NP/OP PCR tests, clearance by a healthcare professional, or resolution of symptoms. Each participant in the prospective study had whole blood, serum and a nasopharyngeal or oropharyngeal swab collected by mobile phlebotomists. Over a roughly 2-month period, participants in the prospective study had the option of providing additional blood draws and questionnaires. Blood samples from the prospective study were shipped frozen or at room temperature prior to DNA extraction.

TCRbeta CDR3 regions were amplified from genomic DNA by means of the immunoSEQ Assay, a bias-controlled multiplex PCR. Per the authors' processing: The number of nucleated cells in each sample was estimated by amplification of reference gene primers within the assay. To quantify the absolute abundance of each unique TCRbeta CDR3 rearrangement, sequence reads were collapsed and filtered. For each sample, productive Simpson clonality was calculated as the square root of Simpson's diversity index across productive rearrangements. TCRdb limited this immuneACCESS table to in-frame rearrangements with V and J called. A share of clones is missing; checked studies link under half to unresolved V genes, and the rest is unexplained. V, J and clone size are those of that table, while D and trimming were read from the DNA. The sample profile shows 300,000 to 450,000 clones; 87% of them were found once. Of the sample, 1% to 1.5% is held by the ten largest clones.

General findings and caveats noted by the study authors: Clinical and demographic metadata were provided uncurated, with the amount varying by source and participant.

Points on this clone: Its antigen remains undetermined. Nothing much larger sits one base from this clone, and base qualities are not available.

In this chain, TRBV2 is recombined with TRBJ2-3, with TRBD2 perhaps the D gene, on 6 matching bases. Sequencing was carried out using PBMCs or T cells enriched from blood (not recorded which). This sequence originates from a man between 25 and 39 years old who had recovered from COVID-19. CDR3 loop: CASSEYGLAADTQYF. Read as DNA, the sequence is TGTGCCAGCAGTGAATATGGTTTAGCGGCAGATACGCAGTATTTT.